The 23 T cell receptor beta chains reported below all come from one sample, sequenced in a study of cytomegalovirus exposure and HLA in healthy donors listed by TCRdb under 2017. Receptor amplification or capture employed the immunoSEQ multiplex PCR assay. For the multiplex PCR, a mixture combining 60 forward primers for TCR Vbeta segments and 13 reverse primers for TCR Jbeta segments was used. Sourced from immuneACCESS, this table was stored by TCRdb with only in-frame sequences that have V and J called. A share of the clones is absent; for the studies checked, an unresolved V gene accounts for under half, and the remainder has no known explanation. The sample table holds 150,000 to 200,000 clones, of which roughly 78% were seen once. About 13% of the sample comes from the top ten. Input material: PBMCs. These TCRs come from a woman between 50 and 59 years old in good health and CMV-seropositive.

The genes are TRBV9 and TRBJ2-1; no clear D gene. Between the trimmed V and J ends, which lost 0 bases and 10 bases, there was a span of 8 bases. Germline loops: CDR1 SGDLS, CDR2 YYNGEE. The CDR3 runs 12 residues. CDR3 coding DNA: TGTGCCAGCAGCGTAGAAGAACAGGAGCAGTTCTTC. Amino acids: CASSVEEQEQFF.

The chain combines TRBV25-1 with TRBJ1-4; TRBD1 might be the D (6 bases). Trimming left V 1 base short and J 3 bases short, with 18 bases between. The CDR3 extends over 18 amino acids. Per the germline V gene, CDR1 is MGHDK and CDR2 is SYGVNS. CDR3 sequence: CASSELRDTRIANEKLFF. In nucleotides, the CDR3 is TGTGCCAGCAGTGAATTAAGGGACACCCGCATAGCTAATGAAAAACTGTTTTTT.

This clone was observed a single time. The chain employs TRBV5-6 and TRBJ1-2; D gene uncertain. The germline gives CDR1 SGHDT, CDR2 YYEEEE. CDR3 length equals 13 residues. The V and J ends lost 4 bases and 4 bases respectively, with 11 bases between them. The CDR3 region has the DNA TGTGCCAGCAGCCGAGGGCGCCGCTATGGCTACACCTTC. It yields the protein CASSRGRRYGYTF.

The chain couples TRBV9 to TRBJ2-7; D uncertain. Trimming cost V 0 bases and J 4 bases, with 8 bases left between them. The CDR3 is made up of 13 amino acids. From germline, CDR1 is SGDLS and CDR2 YYNGEE. In DNA, the CDR3 is TGTGCCAGCAGCGTAGGAGAGTATTACGAGCAGTACTTC. Its translation is CASSVGEYYEQYF. The full variable domain, with the rest looked up from reference TRBV9 and TRBJ2-7, is DSGVTQTPKHLITATGQRVTLRCSPRSGDLSVYWYQQSLDQGLQFLIQYYNGEERAKGNILERFSAQQFPDLHSELNLSSLELGDSALYFCASSVGEYYEQYFGPGTRLTVT.

This rearrangement joins TRBV13 to TRBJ2-7; TRBD2 is a possible D gene (5 bases). The V end was cut by 1 base, the J end by 3 bases, with 10 bases between. The CDR3 is 14 amino acids. Germline CDR1 is PRHDT and CDR2 is FYEKMQ (reference sequence). The CDR3: CASSLDGGHYEQYF. CDR3 in DNA: TGTGCCAGCAGCTTAGATGGAGGTCACTACGAGCAGTACTTC. Drawing the rest from reference TRBV13 and TRBJ2-7, the complete variable domain is AAGVIQSPRHLIKEKRETATLKCYPIPRHDTVYWYQQGPGQDPQFLISFYEKMQSDKGSIPDRFSAQQFSDYHSELNMSSLELGDSALYFCASSLDGGHYEQYFGPGTRLTVT.

V is TRBV7-9 and J is TRBJ1-2, with D unclear. V was trimmed by 2 bases and J by 4 bases, leaving 8 bases between them. Looked up from germline, CDR1 is SEHNR and CDR2 is FQNEAQ (reference sequence). The CDR3 runs 13 residues. This CDR3 reads CASSLTSGYGYTF. CDR3 DNA sequence: TGTGCCAGCAGCTTAACCTCAGGCTATGGCTACACCTTC.

A remark on this clone: Relative to the germline gene, one junction end is altered; a read error may explain this. Other DNA sequences in the sample encode the same CDR3. V and J are TRBV7-4 and TRBJ2-3; 8 nucleotides line up with TRBD2. Per germline, CDR1 SGHVT and CDR2 SQSDAQ. The CDR3 loop spans 17 amino acids. CDR3: CASSLQRGGRDTDTQYF. In nucleotides, the CDR3 is TGTGCCAGCAGCTTACAACGGGGGGGCCGGGACACAGATACACAGTATTTT.

The chain is built from TRBV6-5 and TRBJ2-3, with 13 bases identical to TRBD2. In germline, CDR1 is MNHEY, CDR2 SVGAGI. V lost 1 base to trimming and J lost 6 bases; unmatched junction nucleotides: 4. The CDR3 covers 16 residues. The DNA for the CDR3 is TGTGCCAGCAGTTACTTACTAGCGGGGGGGCCTGATACGCAGTATTTT. It translates to CASSYLLAGGPDTQYF.

The V and J genes are TRBV5-1 and TRBJ2-3; the D is unclear. Germline lookup yields CDR1 SGHRS and CDR2 YFSETQ. The V and J ends lost 5 bases and 4 bases respectively, with 8 bases between them. The CDR3 has 12 amino acids. Written as DNA, the CDR3 is TGCGCCAGCAGAGACACCTCAGATACGCAGTATTTT. Its translation: CASRDTSDTQYF.

The chain combines TRBV7-9 with TRBJ2-1, with unresolved D. Deletions cut 2 bases from V and 10 bases from J, with 12 bases between. CDR3 length: 13 residues. Germline CDR1 is SEHNR and CDR2 is FQNEAQ (reference sequence). CDR3 region: CASSLTSVGEQFF. The CDR3 DNA reads TGTGCCAGCAGCTTAACATCCGTCGGGGAGCAGTTCTTC.

This clone was detected only a few times. The chain has TRBV10-1 and TRBJ2-7, with 14 bases that match TRBD2. Germline V gene sequence: CDR1 WNHNN, CDR2 SYGVQD (reference sequence). The V segment lost 8 bases and the J segment 5 bases; nucleotides outside the gene matches: 2. This CDR3 is built from 13 residues. The CDR3: CASQTSGGDEQYF. The CDR3 nucleotides read TGCGCCAGCCAGACTAGCGGGGGGGACGAGCAGTACTTC.

This clone has a handful of counts. The rearrangement links TRBV15 to TRBJ2-3, with 11 bases matching TRBD2. CDR3 length equals 14 residues. Germline values: CDR1 LNHNV, CDR2 YYDKDF (reference sequence). The trim removed 7 bases at V and 6 bases at J, leaving 6 bases unmatched. In DNA form, the CDR3 reads TGTGCCACCACTAGCGGGGGGTCCTTGGATACGCAGTATTTT. Protein: CATTSGGSLDTQYF. Together with reference TRBV15 and TRBJ2-3, the CDR3 gives the full variable domain: DAMVIQNPRYQVTQFGKPVTLSCSQTLNHNVMYWYQQKSSQAPKLLFHYYDKDFNNEADTPDNFQSRRPNTSFCFLDIRSPGLGDTAMYLCATTSGGSLDTQYFGPGTRLTVL.

The chain combines TRBV5-1 with TRBJ1-4; D remains ambiguous. The CDR3 runs 15 residues. Germline CDR1 is SGHRS and CDR2 is YFSETQ. With 4 bases removed from V and 0 bases from J, the gap between germline ends came to 10 bases. The CDR3 coding sequence is TGCGCCAGCAGCCTGGGAGTTGCAACTAATGAAAAACTGTTTTTT. Translating gives CASSLGVATNEKLFF.

The rearrangement uses TRBV5-1 and TRBJ2-7; possible D gene TRBD2, 6 bases. Trimming left V 4 bases short and J 0 bases short, with 17 bases between. The CDR3 is 16 residues long. CDR1 and CDR2 from the germline V gene are SGHRS and YFSETQ. The CDR3 nucleotides read TGCGCCAGCAGCGGGGGGAGTCAAGGGAGCTCCTACGAGCAGTACTTC. It encodes CASSGGSQGSSYEQYF.

V is TRBV10-2 and J is TRBJ2-1; D gene unclear. Trimming stripped 8 bases from V and 0 bases from J, with 11 bases between. The CDR3 is 14 residues long. The germline V gene has CDR1 WSHSY and CDR2 SAAADI. The DNA for the CDR3 is TGCGCCAGCTCGACTCCGAGCTCCTACAATGAGCAGTTCTTC. The encoded protein is CASSTPSSYNEQFF.

This clone was picked up one time. CDR3 in DNA: TGTGCCTGGAGTCGAAGGCACCTGGGACAGGAGAGCTCTGGGGCCAACGTCCTGACTTTC. The encoded protein is CAWSRRHLGQESSGANVLTF. The chain links TRBV30 to TRBJ2-6; TRBD1 aligns across 8 bases. Germline CDR1 GTSNPN, CDR2 SVGIG (reference sequence). The J segment lost 0 bases and the V segment lost 2 bases, leaving 15 bases of the junction unmatched. The CDR3 is made up of 20 amino acids.

On this clone: One end of the junction varies from germline; a read error may be responsible. Here the CDR3 reads CASSPSRAGTDTQYF. Here the CDR3 DNA reads TGTGCTAGCAGCCCGTCGCGGGCCGGCACAGATACGCAGTATTTT. V gene TRBV7-7 combines with J gene TRBJ2-3, with D tentatively TRBD2 (5 bases). Germline values: CDR1 SSHAT, CDR2 FNYEAQ (reference sequence). The CDR3 contains 15 residues.

The rearrangement links TRBV18 to TRBJ2-3; TRBD2 aligns across 10 bases. Germline CDR1 and CDR2: KGHSH and LQKENI. Trimming removed 3 bases from V and 5 bases from J; junction bases left unmatched: 8. The length of the CDR3 is 16 residues. Here the CDR3 reads CASSPAAGGPGDTQYF. In DNA, the CDR3 is TGTGCCAGCTCACCGGCAGCGGGGGGGCCGGGAGATACGCAGTATTTT.

The chain recombines TRBV6-5 with TRBJ2-7; 9 bases fit TRBD1. There are 15 residues in the CDR3. Germline V gene data show CDR1 as MNHEY and CDR2 as SVGAGI. V trimming: 7 bases; J trimming: 2 bases; junction bases outside the gene matches: 9. In DNA, the CDR3 is TGTGCCAGCAAGAGGCAGGGACAGGGTCCCTACGAGCAGTACTTC. Translation gives CASKRQGQGPYEQYF.

This chain uses TRBV5-6 with TRBJ1-3; 9 bases are shared with TRBD1. V lost 4 bases, J lost 5 bases, and 7 bases stayed unmatched. Germline CDR1 is SGHDT and CDR2 is YYEEEE. The CDR3 has 15 residues. CDR3 sequence (DNA): TGTGCCAGCAGCCCGGACAGGGGAAGCCGAAACACCATATATTTT. This translates into CASSPDRGSRNTIYF.

This rearrangement joins TRBV9 to TRBJ2-1; D may correspond to TRBD1 or TRBD2 (5 bases each). Per germline, CDR1 SGDLS and CDR2 YYNGEE. The V and J ends lost 4 bases and 1 base respectively, with 12 bases between them. The CDR3 is 15 residues long. The CDR3 loop is CASSLGVASYNEQFF. The CDR3 nucleotides are TGTGCCAGCAGCCTAGGGGTAGCGTCCTACAATGAGCAGTTCTTC.

The rearrangement links TRBV25-1 to TRBJ2-5; D is uncertain. The CDR3 totals 14 residues. The ends were cut back, 2 bases at V and 0 bases at J, with 7 bases in the middle. Germline lookup yields CDR1 MGHDK and CDR2 SYGVNS. As DNA, the CDR3 is TGTGCCAGCAGTGAAAGAGGTCACCAAGAGACCCAGTACTTC. Its translation: CASSERGHQETQYF.

Regarding this clone: Relative to the germline gene, one junction end is altered; a read error may explain this. CDR3 in amino acids: CASTSRTGRELF. CDR3 in DNA: TGTGCCAGCACATCTAGGACCGGGCGGGAACTATTC. The chain is built from TRBV2 and TRBJ2-7; the D gene is possibly TRBD2 (6 bases). The CDR3 is 12 residues long. Germline V CDR1 and CDR2: SNHLY, FYNNEI.